The clone carrying this T cell receptor (beta chain) was seen a handful of times. Its specificity is not known. MiXCR, applied by TCRdb to the 5' RACE reads, yields one record per CDR3 protein. The sample lists approximately 300,000 distinct CDR3 sequences; 20% were seen once. V lost 5 bases to trimming and J lost 3 bases; unmatched junction nucleotides: 10. The CDR3 consists of 16 residues. These data belong to a study of CD8 T cells in ankylosing spondylitis. Points from the study as a whole: Significant enrichment of disease-linked clones was reported in matched ankylosing spondylitis synovial fluid.

Sequenced input: blood, either unsorted or a sorted T cell fraction (not recorded which). The rearrangement links TRBV12-3 or TRBV12-4 to TRBJ2-3; 8 nucleotides agree with TRBD2. This clonotype was obtained from a male donor with ankylosing spondylitis or in good health (not recorded which). In DNA form, the CDR3 reads TGTGCCAGCAGTCACAAAGCGGGAGTGGGTACAGATACGCAGTATTTT. Translating it yields CASSHKAGVGTDTQYF.